This T cell receptor (beta chain) was sequenced in a study of T cells in localized non-small cell lung cancer. Study results and caveats: Blood T cell density predicted longer survival; adjacent-lung clonality, shorter. It was uninvolved adjacent lung that showed the highest T cell clonality, exceeding tumor. Since sequencing was restricted to only one region of the tumor, intratumor heterogeneity remains a possibility. The appearance of a median approximately 57 of the top 100 tumor clones was seen in adjacent lung.

Sequencing used immunoSEQ multiplex PCR; TCRdb keeps in-frame clones, though not all of them. The repertoire has roughly 72,000 clones, about 86% of them found once; the top ten carry 21%. Regarding this clone: Its antigen is unknown.

CDR3 length: 14 amino acids. Germline V lookup: CDR1 SGHRS, CDR2 YFSETQ. After removal of 1 base from V and 3 bases from J, the junction contained 2 bases not matched to a gene. This receptor was identified in a male donor at least 60 years old with stage III squamous cell lung carcinoma. The sequencing here drew on peripheral blood, taken before any cancer treatment. The chain links TRBV5-1 to TRBJ1-2; 8 bases map to TRBD1. The CDR3 reads CASSLKQGDYGYTF. The CDR3 DNA reads as TGCGCCAGCAGCTTGAAACAGGGGGACTATGGCTACACCTTC.